This TCR beta chain appears in the sequencing data of a study of blood T cells in healthy people across ages. It was with a sample-barcoded 5' primer and a J-beta primer mix that a second PCR of roughly 7 to 12 cycles was run. Each CDR3 protein is one row after TCRdb ran MiXCR on the 5' RACE reads. The data contain under 750,000 distinct CDR3 sequences, around 50% of them singletons. Trimming took off 7 bases at V and 10 bases at J, with 19 bases between the two ends. CDR3 size: 13 residues. Germline V gives CDR1 MNHEY, CDR2 SVGAGI. This clonotype showed up many times. Every sample gave at least 5.5 micrograms of total RNA when it was extracted.

Sequencing was performed on blood. The V gene is TRBV6-5, the J gene TRBJ2-5, with a weak D call TRBD2 (6 bases). The sequence was obtained from a man older than 75 in good health. The CDR3 loop reads CASTKAGIGVQYF. The CDR3 DNA sequence: TGTGCCAGCACCAAGGCGGGGATCGGGGTCCAGTACTTC.